This entry concerns a single T cell receptor (beta chain). Original analysis: Junction-only sequences produced by ImmunoSEQ had no quality scores, so filtering differed. Using immunoSEQ multiplex PCR, the repertoire was profiled, and TCRdb retains in-frame clones only, with some absent. V, J and clone size are taken as reported in that table, and D and trimming were inferred from the DNA itself. Of some 2,000,000 clones listed, 90% to 96% are singletons. The authors divided CD4+ cells into CD45RA+ naive and CD45RA-negative memory subsets. This entry belongs to a study of shared clonotypes between healthy human individuals. Study as a whole: CD4 naive cells filled three plates per donor, CD4 memory three, CD8 naive two and CD8 memory one.

The clonotype originates from a man younger than 30 in good health. Material for sequencing was naive CD4+ T cells sorted from blood. Subset meaning: CD45RA+ positively selected.

The CDR3 coding sequence is TGTGCCAGCAGTGACAGGGCGAACACTGAAGCTTTCTTT. Its protein is CASSDRANTEAFF. The J gene is TRBJ1-1, the V gene TRBV6-6, with TRBD1 matching over 7 bases. Germline CDR1 MNHNY, CDR2 SVGAGI (reference sequence). This CDR3 has 13 amino acids. V dropped 5 bases and J dropped 1; count of bases not matched to a gene: 1.